One T cell receptor (beta chain) is described in this entry. The CDR3 end shows no conserved phenylalanine or tryptophan, and so a read error is likely. A constant-region primer served to make TCR beta cDNA from roughly 480 ng total RNA. Modified slightly, ARM-PCR produced TCR beta libraries over three nested multiplex PCR rounds. MiXCR was run by TCRdb on the multiplex PCR reads, yielding one entry per CDR3 protein. Seen here are roughly 80,000 distinct CDR3 sequences, about 64% observed once, and the top ten hold approximately 14%. Without any cell sorting, about 20-32 mg of bulk tissue yielded co-extracted RNA and DNA. This sample is drawn from a study of tumor-infiltrating lymphocytes in primary liver carcinoma. Sequenced sample: liver tumor tissue from sampling region 4. Subset defined: tumor region T4, right-lateral pole. The clonotype was recovered from an older woman with primary liver carcinoma and hepatitis B virus infection.

CDR3 region: CASSQPRTPYKQYI. DNA for the CDR3: TGCGCCAGCAGCCAACCCAGGACCCCCTACAAGCAGTACATC. The genes are TRBV4-1 and TRBJ2-7, with unresolved D. This CDR3 is 14 amino acids long. Germline V gene lookup returns CDR1 MGHRA and CDR2 YSYEKL.